A single sample gave rise to the 13 T cell receptor beta chains below, sequenced in a study of blood T cell dynamics during melanoma immunotherapy. Libraries were prepared by immunoSEQ multiplex PCR; TCRdb keeps only in-frame clonotypes and omits some of them. The sample carries about 11,000 clones, more than 75% recorded once. Documented time point: week 3, after first cycle of checkpoint inhibitor. Sequencing was performed on blood, taken from a patient treated with checkpoint blockade. All receptors derive from a human donor with melanoma.

The chain combines TRBV7-2 with TRBJ1-5; D uncertain. The CDR3 is 16 amino acids. Germline V gene sequence: CDR1 SGHTA, CDR2 FQGNSA. The V and J ends lost 1 base and 0 bases respectively, with 10 bases between them. The CDR3 DNA reads as TGTGCCAGCAGCTTAGGTGCTGGGAATAGCAATCAGCCCCAGCATTTT. Residues: CASSLGAGNSNQPQHF.

The chain carries TRBV6-5 and TRBJ1-2; TRBD1 agrees at 10 bases. Trimming cost V 6 bases and J 5 bases; bases outside gene matches: 6. The CDR3 extends over 14 amino acids. Germline loops: CDR1 MNHEY, CDR2 SVGAGI. The CDR3 protein is CASRARDRGYGYTF. The CDR3 region has the DNA TGTGCCAGCAGGGCCCGGGACAGGGGATATGGCTACACCTTC.

The rearrangement links TRBV5-1 to TRBJ2-1; D assignment may be TRBD1 or TRBD2 (5 bases each). The CDR3 totals 12 residues. Germline CDR1 is SGHRS and CDR2 is YFSETQ. V shed 4 bases and J shed 10 bases, with 12 bases lying between them. The CDR3 DNA reads TGCGCCAGCAGCCCCGGGACCGGAGAGCAGTTCTTC. This sequence encodes CASSPGTGEQFF.

This clone was counted between two and nine times. The CDR3 reads CSVDAGRSDTQYF. CDR3 sequence (DNA): TGCAGCGTTGATGCAGGGAGGTCAGATACGCAGTATTTT. The chain joins TRBV29-1 to TRBJ2-3; a possible D gene is TRBD2 (6 bases). V was trimmed by 3 bases and J by 4 bases, leaving 11 bases between them. CDR1 and CDR2 (germline): SQVTM, ANQGSEA. The CDR3 is 13 residues long.

The chain has TRBV5-7 and TRBJ1-6; possibly TRBD1 for D (6 bases). TRBV5-7 is designated an ORF whose function remains uncertain. Trimming shortened V by 3 bases and J by 8 bases, and 12 bases separated the two germline ends. The CDR3 length is 14 residues. CDR3 sequence: CASSSVQGYSPLHF. The CDR3 bases are TGTGCCAGCAGCTCGGTTCAGGGGTATTCACCCCTCCACTTT.

This chain joins TRBV29-1 and TRBJ2-1; TRBD2 might be the D (5 bases). The CDR3 runs 11 residues. V was trimmed by 7 bases and J by 8 bases, leaving 12 bases between them. CDR1 and CDR2 (germline): SQVTM, ANQGSEA. This CDR3 reads CSAKEGHEQFF. CDR3 nucleotides: TGCAGCGCTAAAGAGGGCCATGAGCAGTTCTTC.

This chain uses TRBV7-2 with TRBJ2-3; D is uncertain. CDR3 length equals 12 residues. Trimming took 1 base from V and 4 from J, leaving 3 bases between them. Germline CDR1 SGHTA, CDR2 FQGNSA. The CDR3 DNA follows: TGTGCCAGCAGCTTAGTGTCAGATACGCAGTATTTT. This sequence encodes CASSLVSDTQYF. The variable domain in full, completed from reference TRBV7-2 and TRBJ2-3, reads GAGVSQSPSNKVTEKGKDVELRCDPISGHTALYWYRQSLGQGLEFLIYFQGNSAPDKSGLPSDRFSAERTGGSVSTLTIQRTQQEDSAVYLCASSLVSDTQYFGPGTRLTVL.

V gene TRBV12-2 combines with J gene TRBJ1-2. TRBV12-2 is a recognized pseudogene. This CDR3 is built from 10 residues. The CDR3 sequence: CAILLGGYTF. CDR3 nucleotides: TGTGCAATACTTCTGGGGGGCTACACCTTC.

This chain joins TRBV10-3 and TRBJ1-3, with 8 bases identical to TRBD1. This CDR3 is built from 14 residues. V gave up 5 bases and J gave up 4 bases; unmatched junction bases: 4. Germline V CDR1 and CDR2: ENHRY, SYGVKD. CDR3 nucleotide sequence: TGTGCCATCAGTCAGGGGGCGCAAGGAAACACCATATATTTT. It is translated as CAISQGAQGNTIYF.

The chain joins TRBV4-1 to TRBJ1-2; a weak D match, TRBD1 (6 bases). The ends were cut back, 7 bases at V and 1 base at J, with 19 bases in the middle. The CDR3 runs to 16 residues. Germline lookup yields CDR1 MGHRA and CDR2 YSYEKL. The CDR3 loop is CASNPRDGGLNYGYTF. The DNA for the CDR3 is TGCGCCAGCAACCCAAGGGATGGGGGGCTTAACTATGGCTACACCTTC.

The gene calls are TRBV30 and TRBJ2-7; 8 bases are a match to TRBD2. CDR3 length equals 13 residues. Looked up from germline, CDR1 is GTSNPN and CDR2 is SVGIG (reference sequence). With V trimmed by 7 bases and J by 0 bases, 5 bases remained unmatched. CDR3 coding DNA: TGTGCCTTACTAGCGGACTACTCCTACGAGCAGTACGTC. Its translation is CALLADYSYEQYV.

The chain combines TRBV6-1 with TRBJ1-5; 7 positions agree with TRBD1. With 4 bases clipped from V and 2 bases from J, the junction kept 5 bases outside the gene matches. Germline V gives CDR1 MNHNS, CDR2 SASEGT. CDR3 length: 15 residues. The CDR3, as DNA: TGTGCCAGCAGTGTTGGGACAGTGGGCAATCAGCCCCAGCATTTT. Its protein is CASSVGTVGNQPQHF.

The chain couples TRBV5-1 to TRBJ1-1; 7 bases are shared with TRBD1. The V gene end was trimmed by 0 bases and the J gene end by 6 bases; junction bases not matched to a gene: 2. Germline-derived CDR1 and CDR2 are SGHRS and YFSETQ. This CDR3 spans 13 amino acids. The CDR3 DNA follows: TGCGCCAGCAGCTTGGTCCAGGGGGCTGAAGCTTTCTTT. Translating gives CASSLVQGAEAFF.